This T cell receptor (beta chain) came from a study of blood T cell repertoires in COVID-19. Repertoires were generated with immunoSEQ multiplex PCR, while TCRdb's copy carries only in-frame clones and drops some. The table has roughly 67,000 clones, roughly 71% seen once. The receptor was derived from a woman aged 45-65 years with active or convalescent COVID-19. The sample comprised peripheral blood.

The CDR3 coding sequence is TGTGCCAGCAGCCCCTCCGGGAGGGGGGACGAAAAACTGTTTTTT. The encoded protein is CASSPSGRGDEKLFF. The genes are TRBV7-9 and TRBJ1-4; perhaps TRBD1 as D (6 bases). V was clipped by 5 bases and J by 8 bases, with 18 bases between them. Germline CDR1 reads SEHNR; CDR2 reads FQNEAQ (reference sequence). The CDR3 consists of 15 residues.